What follows are 10 T cell receptor beta chains derived from one specimen sequenced in a study of blood T cell repertoires in COVID-19. Profiling relied on immunoSEQ multiplex PCR, and the TCRdb table lists in-frame clones only, not all of them. This sample has roughly 80,000 clones, with over 75% found just once. Sequenced material: peripheral blood. These receptors were obtained from a human donor in a cohort sampled during active COVID-19.

This clone was recorded only once. This chain links TRBV27 with TRBJ2-7, with D tentatively TRBD2 (6 bases). Germline CDR1 reads MNHEY; CDR2 reads SMNVEV (reference sequence). Trimming took off 0 bases at V and 6 bases at J, with 21 bases between the two ends. This CDR3 spans 17 amino acids. CDR3 amino acids: CASSLSPRVAGYGEQYF. CDR3 sequence (DNA): TGTGCCAGCAGTTTATCTCCCCGGGTTGCGGGGTACGGCGAGCAGTACTTC.

The J gene is TRBJ2-7, the V gene TRBV14; 8 bases are shared with TRBD1. The CDR3 totals 19 residues. Germline CDR1 and CDR2: SGHDN and FVKESK. The V gene end was trimmed by 0 bases and the J gene end by 2 bases; junction bases not matched to a gene: 15. The CDR3 coding sequence is TGTGCCAGCAGCCAAGATCGATCGGGGACAGGCCCCCCTGCCTACGAGCAGTACTTC. This translates into CASSQDRSGTGPPAYEQYF.

The J gene is TRBJ2-5, the V gene TRBV24-1; 7 nucleotides match TRBD2. The length of the CDR3 is 13 residues. Germline lookup yields CDR1 KGHDR and CDR2 SFDVKD. With 3 bases clipped from V and 4 bases from J, the junction kept 1 base outside the gene matches. The CDR3 DNA sequence: TGTGCCACCAGTGATGGGGGGGGAGAGACCCAGTACTTC. This translates into CATSDGGGETQYF.

This chain joins TRBV19 and TRBJ2-1, with 13 bases matching TRBD2. Germline loops: CDR1 LNHDA, CDR2 SQIVND (reference sequence). Losses at the gene ends were 6 bases for V and 5 bases for J; bases not matched to a gene: 7. CDR3 size: 16 residues. The CDR3 DNA reads TGTGCCAGTAGCCAGACTAGCGGGAGGCCAAACAATGAGCAGTTCTTC. Translation: CASSQTSGRPNNEQFF.

The J gene is TRBJ1-1, the V gene TRBV28, with D maybe TRBD1 (6 bases). CDR3 size: 15 residues. The germline V and J ends were trimmed by 6 bases and 4 bases, with 18 bases remaining between them. Germline V lookup: CDR1 MDHEN, CDR2 SYDVKM. The CDR3 sequence: CASRSYRVDSTEAFF. DNA for the CDR3: TGTGCCAGCAGATCCTACAGGGTAGATAGCACTGAAGCTTTCTTT.

The chain couples TRBV19 to TRBJ2-2; 9 bases fit TRBD1. V lost 5 bases, J lost 6 bases, and 10 bases stayed unmatched. CDR1 is LNHDA, CDR2 SQIVND, per germline (reference sequence). This CDR3 comprises 16 residues. In DNA, the CDR3 is TGTGCCAGTAGTTCTACAGGGGGCCGAGGAGCCGGGGAGCTGTTTTTT. Translation gives CASSSTGGRGAGELFF.

V gene TRBV28 combines with J gene TRBJ1-1; no reliable D call. CDR3 length equals 13 residues. With 5 bases removed from V and 1 base from J, the gap between germline ends came to 8 bases. Per the germline V gene, CDR1 is MDHEN and CDR2 is SYDVKM. Here the CDR3 reads CASSTGGNTEAFF. The CDR3 bases are TGTGCCAGCAGTACCGGTGGGAACACTGAAGCTTTCTTT.

This clone was observed once. J is TRBJ1-2 and V is TRBV11-2; tentative D call: TRBD1 (6 bases). The CDR3 consists of 14 residues. V lost 4 bases, J lost 4 bases, and 13 bases lay in between. Germline CDR1 and CDR2: SGHAT and FQNNGV. The CDR3 reads CASSSTGIAYGYTF. The DNA for the CDR3 is TGTGCCAGCAGCTCAACAGGGATTGCCTATGGCTACACCTTC.

This clone has a handful of counts. The genes are TRBV11-3 and TRBJ2-7, with 7 nucleotides matching TRBD2. The length of the CDR3 is 15 residues. Germline-derived CDR1 and CDR2 are SGHNT and YENEEA. V trimming: 5 bases; J trimming: 0 bases; junction bases outside the gene matches: 7. Here the CDR3 DNA reads TGTGCCAGCAGCCCCGCGGGACTACCCTCCTACGAGCAGTACTTC. Encoded protein: CASSPAGLPSYEQYF.

The chain combines TRBV11-1 with TRBJ2-3; tentatively, D is TRBD1 (7 bases). Germline CDR1 and CDR2: SGHAT and FQDESV (reference sequence). The CDR3 totals 16 residues. Trimming left V 3 bases short and J 4 bases short, with 17 bases between. CDR3 sequence: CASSFRTGWGADTQYF. CDR3 nucleotide sequence: TGTGCCAGCAGCTTTCGGACAGGCTGGGGGGCAGATACGCAGTATTTT.